The clone carrying this T cell receptor (beta chain) appeared a few times. Its matching antigen is unknown. V gave up 4 bases and J gave up 6 bases, with 6 bases separating them. CDR3 length: 12 residues. The entry originates in a study of response to subunit inactivated influenza vaccine. General observations from the study: T cells newly recruited by each seasonal influenza vaccination are few, the authors suggested.

TCRdb independently ran MiXCR on the RT-PCR reads; one entry per CDR3 protein. The data contain 500,000 to 600,000 distinct CDR3 sequences, over 10% of them singletons. This sequence originates from a man over 45 who received an inactivated influenza vaccine. The chain couples TRBV12-3 or TRBV12-4 to TRBJ2-2; D remains ambiguous. The specimen was PBMCs from blood, collected about 40 days after vaccination. CDR3 nucleotide sequence: TGTGCCAGCAGTTCGTGGGCCGGGGAGCTGTTTTTT. Its protein is CASSSWAGELFF.